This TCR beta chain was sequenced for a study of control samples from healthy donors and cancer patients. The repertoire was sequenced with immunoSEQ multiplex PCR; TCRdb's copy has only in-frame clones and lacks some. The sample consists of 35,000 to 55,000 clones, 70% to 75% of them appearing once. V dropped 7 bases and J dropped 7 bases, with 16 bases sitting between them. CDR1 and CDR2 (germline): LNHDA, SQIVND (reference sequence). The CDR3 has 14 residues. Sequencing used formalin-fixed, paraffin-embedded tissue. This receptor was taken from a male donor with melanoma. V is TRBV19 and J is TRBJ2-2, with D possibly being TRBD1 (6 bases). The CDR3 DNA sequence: TGTGCCAGTAAGGAACTGGGGGCGAGCGGGGAGCTGTTTTTT. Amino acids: CASKELGASGELFF.